This is a list of T cell receptor beta chains from one sample in a study of T cell responses to AZD1222 COVID-19 vaccine. TCRdb's table, derived via immunoSEQ multiplex PCR, lists solely in-frame clones and lacks some. In the table there are 150,000 to 200,000 clones, about 91% of which are singletons. This specimen was peripheral blood, taken 28 days after the second AZD1222 dose. Source of these receptors: an adult who received the AZD1222 COVID-19 vaccine. CDR3s include the opening cysteine and the closing phenylalanine or tryptophan. Fields, in order: V gene, clone size, J gene, CDR3 length, D gene, CDR3 protein, CDR3 DNA. D genes are given only for firm matches. A clone size is listed for some rows: how often the clone was seen (once, few, many), or a class if it is expanded.

v_gene: TRBV7-9; abundance: NA; j_gene: TRBJ2-4; len: 17; d_gene: TRBD1; CDR3aa: CASSLARGQPAKNIQYF; CDR3nt: TGTGCCAGCAGCTTAGCGAGGGGACAGCCCGCCAAAAACATTCAGTACTTC
v_gene: TRBV10-1; abundance: NA; j_gene: TRBJ2-3; len: 12; d_gene: NA; CDR3aa: CASSESSDTQYF; CDR3nt: TGCGCCAGCAGTGAGAGCTCCGATACGCAGTATTTT
v_gene: TRBV5-5; abundance: NA; j_gene: TRBJ1-2; len: 14; d_gene: NA; CDR3aa: CASSPWDANYGYTF; CDR3nt: TGTGCCAGCAGCCCATGGGACGCTAACTATGGCTACACCTTC
v_gene: TRBV5-6; abundance: NA; j_gene: TRBJ1-1; len: 13; d_gene: NA; CDR3aa: CASSVGRYTEAFF; CDR3nt: TGTGCCAGCAGCGTTGGGAGATACACTGAAGCTTTCTTT
v_gene: TRBV4-3; abundance: NA; j_gene: TRBJ2-3; len: 15; d_gene: NA; CDR3aa: CASSQDARGTDTQYF; CDR3nt: TGCGCCAGCAGCCAAGATGCGAGGGGCACAGATACGCAGTATTTT
v_gene: TRBV6-5; abundance: NA; j_gene: TRBJ2-2; len: 15; d_gene: TRBD1; CDR3aa: CASVTGGRNTGELFF; CDR3nt: TGTGCCAGCGTAACAGGGGGAAGAAACACCGGGGAGCTGTTTTTT
v_gene: TRBV5-6; abundance: NA; j_gene: TRBJ1-2; len: 13; d_gene: TRBD1; CDR3aa: CASSLRQGDGYTF; CDR3nt: TGTGCCAGCAGCTTGAGACAGGGGGATGGCTACACCTTC
v_gene: TRBV4-2; abundance: NA; j_gene: TRBJ1-2; len: 16; d_gene: TRBD1; CDR3aa: CASSQARTGAGYGYTF; CDR3nt: TGTGCCAGCAGCCAAGCCCGGACAGGGGCTGGCTATGGCTACACCTTC
v_gene: TRBV27; abundance: NA; j_gene: TRBJ2-2; len: 13; d_gene: NA; CDR3aa: CASRPRVPGELFF; CDR3nt: TGTGCCAGCAGACCTAGGGTGCCCGGGGAGCTGTTTTTT
v_gene: TRBV4-3; abundance: NA; j_gene: TRBJ2-7; len: 14; d_gene: NA; CDR3aa: CASSQESTAYEQYF; CDR3nt: TGCGCCAGCAGCCAAGAGTCGACAGCCTACGAGCAGTACTTC
v_gene: TRBV18; abundance: NA; j_gene: TRBJ2-1; len: 18; d_gene: TRBD2; CDR3aa: CASSPGTSGRPRYNEQFF; CDR3nt: TGTGCCAGCTCACCCGGGACTAGCGGGAGGCCGCGCTACAATGAGCAGTTCTTC
v_gene: TRBV6-1; abundance: NA; j_gene: TRBJ2-3; len: 17; d_gene: TRBD2; CDR3aa: CASSEWTSGGATDTQYF; CDR3nt: TGTGCCAGCAGTGAGTGGACTAGCGGGGGGGCCACAGATACGCAGTATTTT
v_gene: TRBV10-2; abundance: NA; j_gene: TRBJ2-5; len: 15; d_gene: NA; CDR3aa: CASSRRQRTQETQYF; CDR3nt: TGCGCCAGCAGTCGAAGGCAGCGGACCCAAGAGACCCAGTACTTC
v_gene: TRBV20-1; abundance: once; j_gene: TRBJ2-5; len: 16; d_gene: TRBD2; CDR3aa: CSASNPGTSVGETQYF; CDR3nt: TGCAGTGCTAGTAACCCGGGGACTAGCGTAGGCGAGACCCAGTACTTC
v_gene: TRBV20-1; abundance: NA; j_gene: TRBJ2-7; len: 15; d_gene: NA; CDR3aa: CSASAKGRLPYEQYF; CDR3nt: TGCAGTGCTAGTGCAAAGGGGAGATTGCCCTACGAGCAGTACTTC
v_gene: TRBV4-3; abundance: NA; j_gene: TRBJ1-1; len: 15; d_gene: NA; CDR3aa: CASSLPPRGVTEAFF; CDR3nt: TGCGCCAGCAGCCTCCCCCCCAGGGGCGTAACTGAAGCTTTCTTT
v_gene: TRBV3-1/TRBV3-2; abundance: NA; j_gene: TRBJ1-2; len: 13; d_gene: NA; CDR3aa: CASSAILDYGYTF; CDR3nt: TGTGCCAGCAGCGCAATCCTTGACTATGGCTACACCTTC
v_gene: TRBV28; abundance: NA; j_gene: TRBJ2-7; len: 12; d_gene: NA; CDR3aa: CASSLTGYEQYF; CDR3nt: TGTGCCAGCAGTCTAACAGGCTACGAGCAGTACTTC
v_gene: TRBV10-3; abundance: NA; j_gene: TRBJ2-7; len: 16; d_gene: TRBD2; CDR3aa: CAISESGTSHAYEQYF; CDR3nt: TGTGCCATCAGTGAGTCAGGGACTAGTCATGCCTACGAGCAGTACTTC
v_gene: TRBV10-3; abundance: NA; j_gene: TRBJ2-7; len: 13; d_gene: NA; CDR3aa: CAISDLQLYEQYF; CDR3nt: TGTGCCATCAGTGATCTTCAGCTCTACGAGCAGTACTTC
v_gene: TRBV2; abundance: NA; j_gene: TRBJ2-5; len: 13; d_gene: NA; CDR3aa: CASKRRGEETQYF; CDR3nt: TGTGCCAGCAAGAGGAGGGGGGAAGAGACCCAGTACTTC
v_gene: TRBV10-1; abundance: NA; j_gene: TRBJ1-2; len: 12; d_gene: TRBD1; CDR3aa: CASSDGDRGYTF; CDR3nt: TGCGCCAGCAGTGATGGGGACAGGGGCTACACCTTC
v_gene: TRBV25-1; abundance: NA; j_gene: TRBJ2-7; len: 15; d_gene: NA; CDR3aa: CASSPIGQLGYEQYF; CDR3nt: TGTGCCAGCAGCCCGATAGGGCAGCTAGGGTACGAGCAGTACTTC
v_gene: TRBV7-2; abundance: NA; j_gene: TRBJ2-5; len: 15; d_gene: TRBD1; CDR3aa: CASSSQGASGETQYF; CDR3nt: TGTGCCAGCAGCTCCCAGGGGGCGTCTGGAGAGACCCAGTACTTC
v_gene: TRBV28; abundance: NA; j_gene: TRBJ2-3; len: 16; d_gene: TRBD2; CDR3aa: CASSLSLAGGPDTQYF; CDR3nt: TGTGCCAGCAGTTTAAGCCTAGCGGGAGGGCCAGATACGCAGTATTTT
v_gene: TRBV7-2; abundance: NA; j_gene: TRBJ2-3; len: 17; d_gene: TRBD2; CDR3aa: CASSLDPSGGATDTQYF; CDR3nt: TGTGCCAGCAGCTTAGACCCCAGCGGGGGGGCCACAGATACGCAGTATTTT
v_gene: TRBV6-6; abundance: NA; j_gene: TRBJ1-4; len: 14; d_gene: NA; CDR3aa: CASGAGATNEKLFF; CDR3nt: TGTGCCAGCGGTGCGGGGGCAACTAATGAAAAACTGTTTTTT
v_gene: TRBV7-8; abundance: NA; j_gene: TRBJ1-3; len: 16; d_gene: NA; CDR3aa: CASSITDAGSGNTIYF; CDR3nt: TGTGCCAGCAGCATCACGGACGCTGGCTCTGGAAACACCATATATTTT
v_gene: TRBV11-3; abundance: NA; j_gene: TRBJ2-2; len: 14; d_gene: TRBD2; CDR3aa: CASSRTSYTGELFF; CDR3nt: TGTGCCAGCAGCAGGACTAGCTACACCGGGGAGCTGTTTTTT
v_gene: TRBV6-5; abundance: NA; j_gene: TRBJ1-2; len: 12; d_gene: NA; CDR3aa: CASSPDSWGYTF; CDR3nt: TGTGCCAGCAGTCCCGACAGTTGGGGCTACACCTTC
v_gene: TRBV18; abundance: NA; j_gene: TRBJ2-1; len: 11; d_gene: NA; CDR3aa: CASSPGHEQFF; CDR3nt: TGTGCCAGCTCACCCGGTCATGAGCAGTTCTTC
v_gene: TRBV6-1; abundance: NA; j_gene: TRBJ1-1; len: 14; d_gene: NA; CDR3aa: CASSERGGGTEAFF; CDR3nt: TGTGCCAGCAGTGAAAGAGGGGGGGGCACTGAAGCTTTCTTT
v_gene: TRBV29-1; abundance: NA; j_gene: TRBJ2-4; len: 14; d_gene: NA; CDR3aa: CSVEAGAAKNIQYF; CDR3nt: TGCAGCGTTGAGGCAGGGGCAGCCAAAAACATTCAGTACTTC
v_gene: TRBV18; abundance: NA; j_gene: TRBJ2-3; len: 15; d_gene: TRBD1; CDR3aa: CASSRRQGLTDTQYF; CDR3nt: TGTGCCAGCTCACGGAGACAGGGATTAACAGATACGCAGTATTTT
v_gene: TRBV14; abundance: NA; j_gene: TRBJ1-2; len: 17; d_gene: TRBD1; CDR3aa: CASSSIRQGRTAYGYTF; CDR3nt: TGTGCCAGCAGCAGCATCAGACAGGGGAGGACGGCTTATGGCTACACCTTC
v_gene: TRBV3-1/TRBV3-2; abundance: NA; j_gene: TRBJ1-2; len: 15; d_gene: NA; CDR3aa: CASSPLGRAVVGYTF; CDR3nt: TGTGCCAGCAGCCCGCTGGGCAGGGCGGTTGTTGGCTACACCTTC
v_gene: TRBV30; abundance: NA; j_gene: TRBJ2-5; len: 14; d_gene: NA; CDR3aa: CAWTQRYRGETQYF; CDR3nt: TGTGCCTGGACCCAAAGGTATCGGGGGGAGACCCAGTACTTC
v_gene: TRBV5-4; abundance: NA; j_gene: TRBJ2-5; len: 15; d_gene: NA; CDR3aa: CASSFLQGGPSTQYF; CDR3nt: TGTGCCAGCAGCTTCCTCCAGGGGGGCCCGTCGACCCAGTACTTC
v_gene: TRBV9; abundance: NA; j_gene: TRBJ2-5; len: 17; d_gene: NA; CDR3aa: CASSPRQYQHTQETQYF; CDR3nt: TGTGCCAGCAGCCCCCGACAGTACCAACACACACAAGAGACCCAGTACTTC
v_gene: TRBV4-3; abundance: NA; j_gene: TRBJ1-2; len: 16; d_gene: NA; CDR3aa: CASSQESLRRSGGYTF; CDR3nt: TGCGCCAGCAGCCAAGAATCACTTCGGCGATCCGGCGGCTACACCTTC
v_gene: TRBV30; abundance: NA; j_gene: TRBJ1-5; len: 13; d_gene: NA; CDR3aa: CAWKNREDQPQHF; CDR3nt: TGTGCCTGGAAGAACAGGGAAGATCAGCCCCAGCATTTT
v_gene: TRBV19; abundance: NA; j_gene: TRBJ1-1; len: 16; d_gene: TRBD1; CDR3aa: CASINRGRGLNTEAFF; CDR3nt: TGTGCCAGTATTAACAGGGGAAGGGGGTTAAACACTGAAGCTTTCTTT
v_gene: TRBV7-2; abundance: NA; j_gene: TRBJ1-1; len: 14; d_gene: NA; CDR3aa: CASSLESANTEAFF; CDR3nt: TGTGCCAGCAGCTTAGAATCCGCGAACACTGAAGCTTTCTTT
v_gene: TRBV3-1/TRBV3-2; abundance: NA; j_gene: TRBJ1-2; len: 16; d_gene: NA; CDR3aa: CASSQAGGRANYGYTF; CDR3nt: TGTGCCAGCAGCCAAGCGGGCGGCCGAGCTAACTATGGCTACACCTTC
v_gene: TRBV27; abundance: NA; j_gene: TRBJ2-1; len: 15; d_gene: TRBD2; CDR3aa: CASSWGTSGSNEQFF; CDR3nt: TGTGCCAGCAGTTGGGGAACTAGCGGGAGCAATGAGCAGTTCTTC
v_gene: TRBV28; abundance: NA; j_gene: TRBJ1-3; len: 16; d_gene: NA; CDR3aa: CASSLSDPRSGNTIYF; CDR3nt: TGTGCCAGCAGTTTGTCAGACCCACGCTCTGGAAACACCATATATTTT
v_gene: TRBV19; abundance: NA; j_gene: TRBJ1-1; len: 14; d_gene: TRBD1; CDR3aa: CASRWTGVDTEAFF; CDR3nt: TGTGCCAGTAGGTGGACAGGGGTGGACACTGAAGCTTTCTTT
v_gene: TRBV7-3; abundance: NA; j_gene: TRBJ2-1; len: 13; d_gene: TRBD1; CDR3aa: CASSPRTGDEQFF; CDR3nt: TGTGCCAGCAGCCCCCGGACAGGGGATGAGCAGTTCTTC
v_gene: TRBV6-5; abundance: NA; j_gene: TRBJ1-3; len: 14; d_gene: TRBD1; CDR3aa: CASSYGQGAYTIYF; CDR3nt: TGTGCCAGCAGTTACGGACAGGGGGCATACACCATATATTTT
v_gene: TRBV4-1; abundance: once; j_gene: TRBJ2-3; len: 13; d_gene: NA; CDR3aa: CASSQVPRDTQYF; CDR3nt: TGCGCCAGCAGCCAAGTCCCTAGGGATACGCAGTATTTT
v_gene: TRBV27; abundance: NA; j_gene: TRBJ1-1; len: 14; d_gene: TRBD1; CDR3aa: CASSGQGWNTEAFF; CDR3nt: TGTGCCAGCAGCGGACAGGGATGGAACACTGAAGCTTTCTTT
v_gene: TRBV20-1; abundance: NA; j_gene: TRBJ2-3; len: 11; d_gene: NA; CDR3aa: CSAFGLDTQYF; CDR3nt: TGCAGTGCCTTTGGGTTGGATACGCAGTATTTT
v_gene: TRBV7-2; abundance: NA; j_gene: TRBJ2-7; len: 15; d_gene: NA; CDR3aa: CASSRSGLNSREQYF; CDR3nt: TGTGCCAGCAGCCGGTCCGGGCTGAATTCCCGCGAGCAGTACTTC
v_gene: TRBV6-4; abundance: once; j_gene: TRBJ1-1; len: 13; d_gene: TRBD1; CDR3aa: CASSDGQGLNAFF; CDR3nt: TGTGCCAGCAGTGACGGACAGGGGTTGAACGCTTTCTTT